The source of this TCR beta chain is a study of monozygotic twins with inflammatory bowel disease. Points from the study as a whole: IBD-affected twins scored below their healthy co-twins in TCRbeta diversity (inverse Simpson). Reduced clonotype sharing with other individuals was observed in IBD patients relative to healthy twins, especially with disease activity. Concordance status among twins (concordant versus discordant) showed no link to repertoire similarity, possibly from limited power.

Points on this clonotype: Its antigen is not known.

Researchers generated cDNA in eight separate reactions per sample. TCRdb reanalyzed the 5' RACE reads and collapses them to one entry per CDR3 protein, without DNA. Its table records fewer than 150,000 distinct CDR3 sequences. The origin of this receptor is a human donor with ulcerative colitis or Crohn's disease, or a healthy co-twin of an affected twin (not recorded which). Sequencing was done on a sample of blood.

The CDR3 loop reads CASSLLAGGDMQYF. The chain combines TRBV7-2 with TRBJ2-4; lacking DNA, the TRBD2 call made by TCRdb goes unchecked. CDR1 SGHTA and CDR2 FQGNSA come from the germline V gene. The length of the CDR3 is 14 residues.